The TCR beta chain under discussion was sequenced for a study of early T cells in non-severe SARS-CoV-2 infection. Study-wide background: Sequenced bulk RNA came from whole blood that was unsorted, and chains were unpaired.

This clonotype was detected a few times. The V segment lost 5 bases and the J segment 0 bases; nucleotides outside the gene matches: 13. The CDR3 contains 18 residues. CDR1 is DFQATT, CDR2 SNEGSKA, per germline (reference sequence). Individually, cDNA molecules had unique molecular identifiers attached to them. In TCRdb, the 5' RACE reads were re-called with MiXCR into one record per CDR3 protein. In the table there are 48,000 or so distinct CDR3 sequences, about 6.2% of which are singletons. The genes are TRBV20-1 and TRBJ2-1; the match to TRBD1 covers 10 bases. The TCR originated in an adult who was a healthcare worker with PCR-confirmed SARS-CoV-2 infection or an uninfected control (not recorded which). Sequencing was performed on whole blood, taken at baseline. CDR3 bases: TGCAGTGCTCCTCTGACAGGGGGCGTACGAAGCTCCTACAATGAGCAGTTCTTC. Its protein product is CSAPLTGGVRSSYNEQFF.